Below are 32 T cell receptor beta chains sequenced from a single sample in a study of OX40 agonist ivuxolimab in advanced cancers. The data were produced by immunoSEQ multiplex PCR, yet TCRdb's version contains in-frame clones alone and is incomplete. The sample gives around 17,000 clones, almost 95% of which show up once; around 6.8% is in the top ten. Sequenced here: CD4+ or CD8+ T cells sorted from blood, sampled in a trial of the OX40 agonist ivuxolimab. All receptors derive from an adult with an advanced solid tumor such as melanoma, head and neck, liver or kidney cancer.

V and J are TRBV10-2 and TRBJ2-7; D is possibly TRBD1 (6 bases). V shed 8 bases and J shed 0 bases, with 8 bases lying between them. This CDR3 contains 12 residues. CDR1 WSHSY and CDR2 SAAADI come from the germline V gene. The CDR3 nucleotides are TGCGCCAGCTGGGACACCTCCTACGAGCAGTACTTC. This translates into CASWDTSYEQYF.

Only a few counts were recorded for this clone. CDR3 region: CASSTSGVGSYEQYF. DNA for the CDR3: TGTGCCAGTAGTACTTCTGGGGTCGGGTCCTACGAGCAGTACTTC. The chain uses TRBV19 and TRBJ2-7, with D uncertain. This CDR3 spans 15 amino acids. In germline, CDR1 is LNHDA, CDR2 SQIVND (reference sequence). The ends were cut back, 4 bases at V and 1 base at J, with 14 bases in the middle.

The rearrangement joins TRBV27 to TRBJ2-3; D not resolved. The CDR3 has 14 residues. The germline CDR1 and CDR2 sequences are MNHEY and SMNVEV (reference sequence). Trimming shortened V by 3 bases and J by 3 bases, and 10 bases separated the two germline ends. The CDR3 is CASSLFQPTDTQYF. The CDR3 region has the DNA TGTGCCAGCAGTTTGTTCCAGCCAACAGATACGCAGTATTTT.

The chain combines TRBV13 with TRBJ2-6, with D uncertain. V lost 10 bases and J lost 2, with 9 bases in between. From germline, CDR1 is PRHDT and CDR2 FYEKMQ (reference sequence). The CDR3 runs to 13 residues. CDR3 DNA sequence: TGTGCCATCGAACGGGCTGGGGCCAACGTCCTGACTTTC. It specifies CAIERAGANVLTF.

The chain joins TRBV7-9 to TRBJ2-7; D gene ambiguous. V shed 2 bases and J shed 1 base, with 6 bases lying between them. Germline V lookup: CDR1 SEHNR, CDR2 FQNEAQ (reference sequence). This CDR3 comprises 13 residues. This chain's CDR3 is CASSLIVSYEQYF. The CDR3 DNA reads TGTGCCAGCAGCTTAATTGTATCCTACGAGCAGTACTTC.

This clone was detected only a few times. The rearrangement uses TRBV7-8 and TRBJ2-1, with TRBD2 identical over 7 bases. Germline CDR1 and CDR2: SGHVS and FQNEAQ. The ends lost 1 base at V and 3 bases at J; junction bases unmatched: 9. This CDR3 spans 17 amino acids. CDR3 amino acids: CASSLGASGDDYNEQFF. In nucleotides, the CDR3 is TGTGCCAGCAGCTTAGGGGCTAGCGGAGATGACTACAATGAGCAGTTCTTC.

V usage is TRBV5-3 and J usage is TRBJ2-1; 12 bases map to TRBD2. TRBV5-3 is an ORF for which the function is uncertain. This CDR3 comprises 23 residues. After removal of 4 bases from V and 6 bases from J, the junction contained 29 bases not matched to a gene. Here the CDR3 DNA reads TGTGCCAGAAGCGTTACTAACAACCAGGGAAGGAGTACCTCACTAGCGGGGGGCAATGAGCAGTTCTTC. This encodes CARSVTNNQGRSTSLAGGNEQFF.

This chain links TRBV1 with TRBJ2-4; the tabulated D call, TRBD2, remains unverified against the DNA. TRBV1 is flagged as a pseudogene. The CDR3 extends over 13 amino acids. For the CDR3, the DNA is TGCACCAGCTGGGGGGGCACCAAAAACATTCAGTACTTC. It yields the protein CTSWGGTKNIQYF.

The rearrangement joins TRBV19 to TRBJ2-1, with 10 bases matching TRBD2. The germline V gene encodes CDR1 LNHDA and CDR2 SQIVND (reference sequence). V lost 11 bases to trimming and J lost 5 bases; unmatched junction nucleotides: 6. CDR3 length: 13 amino acids. Here the CDR3 DNA reads TGTGCCGGAAGGACTAGCGGAGACAATGAGCAGTTCTTC. Its translation is CAGRTSGDNEQFF.

V is TRBV29-1 and J is TRBJ2-5, with D maybe TRBD1 (5 bases). Looked up from germline, CDR1 is SQVTM and CDR2 is ANQGSEA. V lost 3 bases and J lost 2, with 7 bases in between. This CDR3 contains 12 residues. The CDR3 spells CSVESGQETQYF. The CDR3 DNA reads TGCAGCGTTGAGTCAGGGCAAGAGACCCAGTACTTC.

V usage is TRBV27 and J usage is TRBJ2-7, with 8 nucleotides matching TRBD1. Germline-derived CDR1 and CDR2 are MNHEY and SMNVEV (reference sequence). V gave up 5 bases and J gave up 1 base; unmatched junction bases: 10. There are 16 residues in the CDR3. CDR3 amino acids: CASSLGGQVLSYEQYF. In DNA form, the CDR3 reads TGTGCCAGCAGTCTGGGGGGACAGGTTCTATCCTACGAGCAGTACTTC.

J is TRBJ2-7 and V is TRBV19; D might be TRBD1 or TRBD2, each matching 6 bases. The CDR3 totals 18 residues. Trimming took 0 bases from V and 2 from J, leaving 20 bases between them. Germline V gives CDR1 LNHDA, CDR2 SQIVND (reference sequence). The CDR3 DNA reads as TGTGCCAGTAGTATAGATTATTCTGGAGGGGGTATTGCCTACGAGCAGTACTTC. Translated: CASSIDYSGGGIAYEQYF. Complete variable domain (other parts from reference TRBV19 and TRBJ2-7): DGGITQSPKYLFRKEGQNVTLSCEQNLNHDAMYWYRQDPGQGLRLIYYSQIVNDFQKGDIAEGYSVSREKKESFPLTVTSAQKNPTAFYLCASSIDYSGGGIAYEQYFGPGTRLTVT.

The chain carries TRBV5-4 and TRBJ1-5; D gene unclear. Germline lookup yields CDR1 SGHNT and CDR2 YYREEE (reference sequence). The CDR3 contains 15 residues. V lost 4 bases and J lost 1, with 12 bases in between. CDR3 coding DNA: TGTGCCAGCAGCCAAGATGTCGTAAGCAATCAGCCCCAGCATTTT. Amino acids: CASSQDVVSNQPQHF.

The genes are TRBV23-1 and TRBJ2-6, with D maybe TRBD1 (7 bases). TRBV23-1 is an ORF; its function is uncertain. CDR3 length: 18 residues. With 7 bases removed from V and 1 base from J, the gap between germline ends came to 20 bases. The CDR3 nucleotides are TGCGCCAGCACCCAACGTGAGACAGGGACTTCTGGGGCCAACGTCCTGACTTTC. The encoded protein is CASTQRETGTSGANVLTF.

This clone came up once. This rearrangement joins TRBV30 to TRBJ2-3; D is unresolved. The CDR3 covers 11 residues. V shed 3 bases and J shed 5 bases, with 6 bases lying between them. Germline V gene sequence: CDR1 GTSNPN, CDR2 SVGIG (reference sequence). For the CDR3, the DNA is TGTGCCTGGAGCCGAGGAGATACGCAGTATTTT. Translation gives CAWSRGDTQYF.

This clone was seen once. The rearrangement links TRBV4-1 to TRBJ1-1; D remains ambiguous. The germline CDR1 and CDR2 sequences are MGHRA and YSYEKL. This CDR3 has 16 amino acids. Trimming took off 1 base at V and 0 bases at J, with 12 bases between the two ends. The CDR3 DNA reads as TGCGCCAGCAGCCAAGCCATGGACGGGTTGAACACTGAAGCTTTCTTT. Protein product: CASSQAMDGLNTEAFF.

Here the CDR3 reads CASSFGQSRGMNTEAFF. The DNA of the CDR3 is TGTGCCAGCAGCTTTGGTCAAAGCAGGGGGATGAACACTGAAGCTTTCTTT. The genes are TRBV5-6 and TRBJ1-1; 7 bases are a match to TRBD1. Germline values: CDR1 SGHDT, CDR2 YYEEEE. The ends lost 2 bases at V and 0 bases at J; junction bases unmatched: 10. CDR3 size: 17 residues.

CDR3 nucleotide sequence: TGCGCCAGCAGCCAAGGATACAGGCTACTTGGTGAGCAGTACTTC. It translates to CASSQGYRLLGEQYF. This chain links TRBV4-3 with TRBJ2-7, with a possible D match to TRBD1 (5 bases). The CDR3 runs 15 residues. Germline lookup yields CDR1 LGHNA and CDR2 YSLEER. Trimming pared 1 base from V and 7 bases from J, leaving 17 bases between.

The rearrangement joins TRBV6-4 to TRBJ1-2, with 8 bases aligning to TRBD1. The CDR3 is made up of 15 amino acids. The trim removed 6 bases at V and 5 bases at J, leaving 11 bases unmatched. CDR1 MRHNA and CDR2 SNTAGT come from the germline V gene. The CDR3 spells CASSRTAQGAYGYTF. In DNA, the CDR3 is TGTGCCAGCAGCCGAACGGCCCAGGGGGCATATGGCTACACCTTC.

This clone has just one count. The genes are TRBV7-3 and TRBJ2-2; unclear D gene. This CDR3 has 14 amino acids. V shed 5 bases and J shed 0 bases, with 7 bases lying between them. Germline values: CDR1 SGHTA, CDR2 FQGTGA. CDR3 protein: CASSPPSNTGELFF. The DNA of the CDR3 is TGTGCCAGCAGCCCTCCATCGAACACCGGGGAGCTGTTTTTT.

This chain connects TRBV5-6 to TRBJ2-7; D ambiguous. The CDR3 runs to 14 residues. CDR1 is SGHDT, CDR2 YYEEEE, per germline. V lost 4 bases and J lost 5, with 16 bases in between. The CDR3 loop is CASSRAEIEHEQYF. CDR3 bases: TGTGCCAGCAGCAGGGCAGAGATCGAACACGAGCAGTACTTC.

The chain joins TRBV28 to TRBJ2-7, with TRBD1 matching over 9 bases. This CDR3 spans 14 amino acids. The V gene end was trimmed by 4 bases and the J gene end by 4 bases; junction bases not matched to a gene: 5. Germline V lookup: CDR1 MDHEN, CDR2 SYDVKM. The DNA of the CDR3 is TGTGCCAGCAGTTGGGGGACAGGGCTGTACGAGCAGTACTTC. Its translation is CASSWGTGLYEQYF.

This chain links TRBV5-6 with TRBJ2-7; D is possibly TRBD2 (6 bases). This CDR3 is built from 12 residues. The V gene lost 4 bases and the J gene lost 9 bases, with 14 bases spanning the gap. Germline CDR1 and CDR2: SGHDT and YYEEEE. The CDR3 coding sequence is TGTGCCAGCAGCAGGGGACTGCAAGCGCAGTACTTC. Translated, it gives CASSRGLQAQYF.

The chain combines TRBV6-6 with TRBJ1-2; 7 bases match TRBD1. Germline CDR1 MNHNY, CDR2 SVGAGI (reference sequence). The CDR3 sequence is 15 residues long. The junction had 13 bases not matched to a gene; V was cut back by 4 bases and J by 8 bases. CDR3 in DNA: TGTGCCAGCAGTTCCACGGGAGGAGGGGGCATGGGCTACACCTTC. It encodes CASSSTGGGGMGYTF.

This rearrangement joins TRBV11-2 to TRBJ1-2; tentatively, D is TRBD1 (5 bases). V dropped 4 bases and J dropped 3 bases, with 9 bases sitting between them. This CDR3 comprises 13 residues. Germline loops: CDR1 SGHAT, CDR2 FQNNGV. CDR3 DNA: TGTGCCAGCAGCTCGGGGGGGGACTATGGCTACACCTTC. This codes for CASSSGGDYGYTF.

This chain joins TRBV9 and TRBJ2-5; 11 bases line up with TRBD1. The CDR3 extends over 14 amino acids. J lost 4 bases, V lost 4 bases, and 3 bases had no gene match. Germline CDR1 reads SGDLS; CDR2 reads YYNGEE. DNA for the CDR3: TGTGCCAGCAGCCCAGGGACAGGGGGAGAGACCCAGTACTTC. It specifies CASSPGTGGETQYF. The variable domain in full, with the rest retrieved from reference TRBV9 and TRBJ2-5, is DSGVTQTPKHLITATGQRVTLRCSPRSGDLSVYWYQQSLDQGLQFLIQYYNGEERAKGNILERFSAQQFPDLHSELNLSSLELGDSALYFCASSPGTGGETQYFGPGTRLLVL.

The chain links TRBV7-9 to TRBJ2-7; 8 bases fit TRBD1. The length of the CDR3 is 12 residues. V trimming: 1 base; J trimming: 7 bases; junction bases outside the gene matches: 0. The germline CDR1 and CDR2 sequences are SEHNR and FQNEAQ (reference sequence). The CDR3 coding sequence is TGTGCCAGCAGCTTAGACAGGGGGGAGCAGTACTTC. Its protein is CASSLDRGEQYF.

The chain carries TRBV29-1 and TRBJ1-1; D might be TRBD1 (5 bases). CDR3 length: 12 residues. Looked up from germline, CDR1 is SQVTM and CDR2 is ANQGSEA. The V end was cut by 6 bases, the J end by 4 bases, with 12 bases between. The CDR3, as DNA: TGCAGCGTAAGAGGGGCTGGCACTGAAGCTTTCTTT. Its translation: CSVRGAGTEAFF. Filled out from reference TRBV29-1 and TRBJ1-1, the complete variable domain reads SAVISQKPSRDICQRGTSLTIQCQVDSQVTMMFWYRQQPGQSLTLIATANQGSEATYESGFVIDKFPISRPNLTFSTLTVSNMSPEDSSIYLCSVRGAGTEAFFGQGTRLTVV.

The V and J genes are TRBV25-1 and TRBJ2-6; maybe TRBD2 (5 bases). CDR3 size: 15 residues. Looked up from germline, CDR1 is MGHDK and CDR2 is SYGVNS. V was cut by 2 bases and J by 8 bases, with 13 bases left in between. This CDR3 reads CASSEREQAPNVLTF. DNA for the CDR3: TGTGCCAGCAGTGAAAGGGAGCAGGCTCCCAACGTCCTGACTTTC. The variable domain in full, completed from reference TRBV25-1 and TRBJ2-6, reads EADIYQTPRYLVIGTGKKITLECSQTMGHDKMYWYQQDPGMELHLIHYSYGVNSTEKGDLSSESTVSRIRTEHFPLTLESARPSHTSQYLCASSEREQAPNVLTFGAGSRLTVL.

This clone was seen just once. The chain uses TRBV2 and TRBJ2-5; a possible D gene is TRBD2 (5 bases). This CDR3 has 16 amino acids. Per the germline V gene, CDR1 is SNHLY and CDR2 is FYNNEI. V lost 0 bases and J lost 5, with 16 bases in between. The DNA for the CDR3 is TGTGCCAGCAGTGAAGCGAACGGGGTCTTATTCGAGACCCAGTACTTC. It encodes CASSEANGVLFETQYF.

This sequence joins TRBV30 and TRBJ2-7; weak D call: TRBD2 (6 bases). The CDR3 spans 11 residues. The germline CDR1 and CDR2 sequences are GTSNPN and SVGIG (reference sequence). Between the trimmed V and J ends, which lost 7 bases and 2 bases, there was a span of 9 bases. The CDR3 region is CAFREAYEQYF. Written as DNA, the CDR3 is TGTGCCTTCAGGGAGGCCTACGAGCAGTACTTC.

J is TRBJ1-1 and V is TRBV6-1; D remains ambiguous. Germline values: CDR1 MNHNS, CDR2 SASEGT. Trimming cost V 7 bases and J 6 bases, with 15 bases left between them. The CDR3 runs to 13 residues. The CDR3 sequence is CASNSVSGPEAFF. CDR3 nucleotide sequence: TGTGCCAGCAACTCCGTGAGTGGTCCTGAAGCTTTCTTT.